These 20 T cell receptor beta chains came from one sample sequenced in a study of blood T cell repertoires in COVID-19. Measured with immunoSEQ multiplex PCR; TCRdb has only the in-frame clones, and not every one. The repertoire holds roughly 70,000 clones, more than 80% seen once, with approximately 6.8% in the top ten. Sample: peripheral blood. The receptors were sampled from an elderly woman with active COVID-19.

This chain connects TRBV2 to TRBJ1-5; a possible D gene is TRBD1 (6 bases). This CDR3 is built from 15 residues. Trimming left V 6 bases short and J 2 bases short, with 14 bases between. CDR1 is SNHLY, CDR2 FYNNEI, per germline. The CDR3, as DNA: TGTGCCAGCAGCCCAACAGGGTTGGGCAATCAGCCCCAGCATTTT. Translated: CASSPTGLGNQPQHF.

The chain couples TRBV11-1 to TRBJ2-6; D remains ambiguous. CDR3 length: 14 amino acids. V was cut by 5 bases and J by 4 bases, with 9 bases left in between. Germline V gene sequence: CDR1 SGHAT, CDR2 FQDESV (reference sequence). CDR3 sequence: CASSDLGGANVLTF. CDR3 bases: TGTGCCAGCAGCGACCTAGGAGGGGCCAACGTCCTGACTTTC. Full variable domain (outside the CDR3, taken from reference TRBV11-1 and TRBJ2-6): EAEVAQSPRYKITEKSQAVAFWCDPISGHATLYWYRQILGQGPELLVQFQDESVVDDSQLPKDRFSAERLKGVDSTLKIQPAELGDSAMYLCASSDLGGANVLTFGAGSRLTVL.

The rearrangement joins TRBV28 to TRBJ2-2; TRBD1 might be the D (5 bases). CDR1 and CDR2 (germline): MDHEN, SYDVKM. The germline V and J ends were trimmed by 5 bases and 3 bases, with 16 bases remaining between them. The CDR3 totals 16 residues. The CDR3 loop reads CASSLGWGSDTGELFF. In nucleotides, the CDR3 is TGTGCCAGCAGTCTCGGATGGGGCAGTGACACCGGGGAGCTGTTTTTT.

The chain joins TRBV5-1 to TRBJ1-3; 8 positions match TRBD1. CDR3 length equals 15 residues. Unmatched junction bases numbered 4, after V lost 5 bases and J lost 0 bases. CDR1 SGHRS and CDR2 YFSETQ come from the germline V gene. The CDR3 nucleotides are TGCGCCAGCAGTTACAGGGGGGACTCTGGAAACACCATATATTTT. Protein sequence: CASSYRGDSGNTIYF.

The rearrangement uses TRBV9 and TRBJ1-4, with TRBD1 identical over 9 bases. Germline V gives CDR1 SGDLS, CDR2 YYNGEE. The CDR3 is made up of 17 amino acids. V trimming: 4 bases; J trimming: 0 bases; junction bases outside the gene matches: 7. The CDR3 sequence is CASSPYRGLATNEKLFF. In nucleotides, the CDR3 is TGTGCCAGCAGCCCCTACAGGGGGCTAGCAACTAATGAAAAACTGTTTTTT.

This clone was counted a single time. The chain couples TRBV11-2 to TRBJ2-1; TRBD2 aligns across 9 bases. The CDR3 is 14 residues long. With 1 base clipped from V and 7 bases from J, the junction kept 2 bases outside the gene matches. The germline V gene encodes CDR1 SGHAT and CDR2 FQNNGV. This CDR3 is CASSLASGVNEQFF. DNA of the CDR3: TGTGCCAGCAGCTTAGCTAGCGGGGTAAATGAGCAGTTCTTC.

The chain couples TRBV6-2 or TRBV6-3 to TRBJ1-2; maybe TRBD1 (6 bases). V shed 5 bases and J shed 6 bases, with 22 bases lying between them. CDR3 size: 16 residues. Germline V gene lookup returns CDR1 MNHEY and CDR2 SVGEGT. CDR3 DNA: TGTGCCAGCAGTAGAGCCGGGACATTTTCCTCAAATGGCTACACCTTC. This gives the protein CASSRAGTFSSNGYTF.

J is TRBJ2-7 and V is TRBV6-1; D remains unclear. The V gene lost 2 bases and the J gene lost 2 bases, with 4 bases spanning the gap. Looked up from germline, CDR1 is MNHNS and CDR2 is SASEGT. The CDR3 has 12 amino acids. CDR3 coding DNA: TGTGCCAGCAGTGAACTAACCTACGAGCAGTACTTC. This gives the protein CASSELTYEQYF.

This chain links TRBV7-2 with TRBJ2-3; TRBD2 matches 10 bases. The CDR3 contains 15 residues. The germline V gene has CDR1 SGHTA and CDR2 FQGNSA. The trim removed 4 bases at V and 2 bases at J, leaving 3 bases unmatched. This CDR3 reads CASSSSGSPTDTQYF. The DNA of the CDR3 is TGTGCCAGCAGCTCTAGCGGGAGTCCCACAGATACGCAGTATTTT.

This chain uses TRBV4-2 with TRBJ2-1, with 7 bases aligning to TRBD2. Germline V CDR1 and CDR2: LGHNA, YNFKEQ. Trimming cost V 1 base and J 5 bases; bases outside gene matches: 11. The CDR3 sequence is 17 residues long. The CDR3 here is CASSQAVRASGNNEQFF. The DNA for the CDR3 is TGTGCCAGCAGCCAAGCGGTCAGGGCTAGCGGAAACAATGAGCAGTTCTTC.

The chain combines TRBV11-1 with TRBJ2-3, with D unclear. The CDR3 runs 15 residues. Germline V gives CDR1 SGHAT, CDR2 FQDESV (reference sequence). V lost 1 base, J lost 3 bases, and 11 bases lay in between. The CDR3 protein is CASSLEASSTDTQYF. The CDR3 DNA is TGTGCCAGCAGCTTAGAAGCGTCCTCAACAGATACGCAGTATTTT. The full variable domain, its missing parts supplied by reference TRBV11-1 and TRBJ2-3, is EAEVAQSPRYKITEKSQAVAFWCDPISGHATLYWYRQILGQGPELLVQFQDESVVDDSQLPKDRFSAERLKGVDSTLKIQPAELGDSAMYLCASSLEASSTDTQYFGPGTRLTVL.

The chain is built from TRBV7-9 and TRBJ2-2; 9 bases line up with TRBD1. Germline CDR1 SEHNR, CDR2 FQNEAQ (reference sequence). Losses at the gene ends were 4 bases for V and 3 bases for J; bases not matched to a gene: 6. The CDR3 spans 16 residues. The CDR3 coding sequence is TGTGCCAGCAGCTCGCAAGGACAGGGGTACACCGGGGAGCTGTTTTTT. Amino acid sequence: CASSSQGQGYTGELFF. The full variable domain, its missing parts supplied by reference TRBV7-9 and TRBJ2-2, is DTGVSQNPRHKITKRGQNVTFRCDPISEHNRLYWYRQTLGQGPEFLTYFQNEAQLEKSRLLSDRFSAERPKGSFSTLEIQRTEQGDSAMYLCASSSQGQGYTGELFFGEGSRLTVL.

The V call is TRBV5-1, the J call TRBJ2-3, with D possibly matching TRBD2 (6 bases). Trimming took off 4 bases at V and 5 bases at J, with 14 bases between the two ends. This CDR3 has 14 amino acids. Germline lookup yields CDR1 SGHRS and CDR2 YFSETQ. CDR3 amino acids: CASSTTGVLDTQYF. DNA for the CDR3: TGCGCCAGCAGCACTACGGGAGTACTAGATACGCAGTATTTT.

The chain joins TRBV12-3 or TRBV12-4 to TRBJ1-6, with 9 bases lining up with TRBD1. Trimming removed 6 bases from V and 7 bases from J; junction bases left unmatched: 1. The CDR3 spans 13 residues. In nucleotides, the CDR3 is TGTGCCAGCAGGACAGGGGGGAATTCACCCCTCCACTTT. Its translation is CASRTGGNSPLHF.

The gene calls are TRBV5-4 and TRBJ2-3, with D possibly TRBD2 on 6 matching bases. There are 14 residues in the CDR3. Trimming cost V 4 bases and J 0 bases, with 9 bases left between them. Germline CDR1 and CDR2: SGHNT and YYREEE (reference sequence). The CDR3 DNA follows: TGTGCCAGCAGCGGGGGGACTAGCACAGATACGCAGTATTTT. As protein: CASSGGTSTDTQYF.

This chain connects TRBV6-4 to TRBJ2-1; tentative D call: TRBD2 (5 bases). Germline values: CDR1 MRHNA, CDR2 SNTAGT. With 10 bases removed from V and 7 bases from J, the gap between germline ends came to 14 bases. The CDR3 loop spans 12 amino acids. The CDR3 is CATRGGLNEQFF. In DNA, the CDR3 is TGTGCCACCCGAGGCGGGCTGAATGAGCAGTTCTTC.

In this sample, this clone turned up once. This chain links TRBV27 with TRBJ2-1; 9 bases are a match to TRBD2. Germline trimming cut 4 bases from V and 4 bases from J; bases unmatched to any gene: 2. The length of the CDR3 is 14 residues. Germline V gene lookup returns CDR1 MNHEY and CDR2 SMNVEV (reference sequence). In DNA form, the CDR3 reads TGTGCCAGCAGTTCCCTAGCGGGGTACAATGAGCAGTTCTTC. Residues: CASSSLAGYNEQFF.

The rearrangement joins TRBV7-2 to TRBJ2-5; TRBD2 agrees at 8 bases. The CDR3 loop spans 14 amino acids. Germline trimming cut 5 bases from V and 0 bases from J; bases unmatched to any gene: 2. Germline values: CDR1 SGHTA, CDR2 FQGNSA. CDR3 in DNA: TGTGCCAGCAGCCGGGGGGGGAACCAAGAGACCCAGTACTTC. Its translation: CASSRGGNQETQYF.

There are a few counts of this clone. The CDR3 protein is CASSVGGTEYGYTF. DNA for the CDR3: TGTGCCAGCAGCGTAGGCGGGACGGAATATGGCTACACCTTC. The chain is built from TRBV9 and TRBJ1-2; TRBD1 might be the D (5 bases). The germline CDR1 and CDR2 sequences are SGDLS and YYNGEE. The CDR3 sequence is 14 residues long. V lost 0 bases and J lost 5, with 11 bases in between.

This chain joins TRBV28 and TRBJ2-7; 7 positions agree with TRBD2. V gave up 2 bases and J gave up 5 bases; unmatched junction bases: 9. CDR1 is MDHEN and CDR2 is SYDVKM in the germline V gene. This CDR3 spans 15 amino acids. The CDR3 spells CASSLARWGGDEQYF. The CDR3 DNA is TGTGCCAGCAGTTTAGCCCGATGGGGGGGGGACGAGCAGTACTTC.